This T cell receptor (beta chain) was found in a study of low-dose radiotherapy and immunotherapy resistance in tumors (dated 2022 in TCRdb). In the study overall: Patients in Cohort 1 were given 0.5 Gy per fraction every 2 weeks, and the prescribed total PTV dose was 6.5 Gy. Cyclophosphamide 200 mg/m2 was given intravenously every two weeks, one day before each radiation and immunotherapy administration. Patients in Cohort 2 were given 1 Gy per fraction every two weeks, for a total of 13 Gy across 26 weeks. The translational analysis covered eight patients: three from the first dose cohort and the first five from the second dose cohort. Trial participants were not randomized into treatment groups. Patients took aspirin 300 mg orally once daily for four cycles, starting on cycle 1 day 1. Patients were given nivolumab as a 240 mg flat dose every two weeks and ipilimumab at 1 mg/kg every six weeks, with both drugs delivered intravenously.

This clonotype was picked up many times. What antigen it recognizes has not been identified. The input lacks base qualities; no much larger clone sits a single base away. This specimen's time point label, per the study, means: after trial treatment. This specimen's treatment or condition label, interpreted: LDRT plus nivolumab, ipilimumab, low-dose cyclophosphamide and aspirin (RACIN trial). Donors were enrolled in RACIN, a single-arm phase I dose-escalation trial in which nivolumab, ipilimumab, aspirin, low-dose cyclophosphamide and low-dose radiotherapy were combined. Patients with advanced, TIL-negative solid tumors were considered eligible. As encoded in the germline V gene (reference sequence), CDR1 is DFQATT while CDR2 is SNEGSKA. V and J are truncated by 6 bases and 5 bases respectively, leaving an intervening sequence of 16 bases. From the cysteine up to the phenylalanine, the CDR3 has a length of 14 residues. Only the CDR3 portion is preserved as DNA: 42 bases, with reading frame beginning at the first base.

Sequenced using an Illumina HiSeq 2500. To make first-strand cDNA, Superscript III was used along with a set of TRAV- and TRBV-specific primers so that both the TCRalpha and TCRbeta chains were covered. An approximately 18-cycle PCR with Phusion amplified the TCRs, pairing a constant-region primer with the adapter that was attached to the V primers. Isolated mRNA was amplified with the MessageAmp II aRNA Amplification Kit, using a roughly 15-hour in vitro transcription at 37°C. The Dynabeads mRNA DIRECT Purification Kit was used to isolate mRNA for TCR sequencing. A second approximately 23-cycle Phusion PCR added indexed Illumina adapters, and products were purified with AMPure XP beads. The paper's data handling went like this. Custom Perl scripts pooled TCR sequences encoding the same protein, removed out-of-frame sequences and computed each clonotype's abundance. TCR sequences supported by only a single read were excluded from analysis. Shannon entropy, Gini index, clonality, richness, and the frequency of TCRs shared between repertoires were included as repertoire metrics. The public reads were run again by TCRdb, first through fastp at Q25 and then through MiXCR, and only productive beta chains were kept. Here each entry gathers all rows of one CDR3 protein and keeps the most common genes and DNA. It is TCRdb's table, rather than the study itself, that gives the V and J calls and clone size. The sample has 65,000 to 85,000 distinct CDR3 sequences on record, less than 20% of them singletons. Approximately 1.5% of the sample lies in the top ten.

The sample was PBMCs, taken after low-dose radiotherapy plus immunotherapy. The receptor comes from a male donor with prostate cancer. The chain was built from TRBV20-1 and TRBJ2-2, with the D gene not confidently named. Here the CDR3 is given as CSAAHSGSTGELFF. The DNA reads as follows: TGCAGTGCCGCACATTCCGGGTCAACCGGGGAGCTGTTTTTT.